Given below is one T cell receptor beta chain in context. Measured with immunoSEQ multiplex PCR; TCRdb has only the in-frame clones, and not every one. This sample has around 300,000 clones, with less than 90% found just once. The data derive from a study of Ad26.COV2.S vaccination and SARS-CoV-2 variants. This CDR3 comprises 14 residues. J was trimmed by 9 bases and V by 4 bases; bases with no gene match: 8. CDR1 and CDR2 (germline): MNHEY, SVGAGI. As to treatment: approximately 18 received Ad26.COV2.S at low or high dose, single or two shots; 5 received placebo; per-sample allocation not given. After the first vaccine or placebo injection, samples were drawn on day 63.

The sequence was obtained from a person aged 18-65 years who received the Ad26.COV2.S COVID-19 vaccine or a placebo. Sequencing was performed on peripheral blood, taken in a trial of Ad26.COV2.S vaccine versus placebo. This chain links TRBV6-5 with TRBJ2-1; TRBD2 agrees at 8 bases. The CDR3, as DNA: TGTGCCAGCAGTTCCGGGACTAGATCTCGTGAGCAGTTCTTC. The encoded protein is CASSSGTRSREQFF.